This T cell receptor beta chain was sequenced for a study of cytomegalovirus exposure and HLA in healthy donors. Study outcomes and limitations: Among the CMV-associated chains, three were confirmed in vitro as specific for CMV antigens. The authors enumerated over 150 TCR beta chains as linked to cytomegalovirus. A later analysis found first-cohort TCR clusters tended to co-occur in the 95 to 150 validation repertoires. Some public TCRs appeared in many individuals, while most sequences were rare.

On this clone itself: Its antigen is still unknown.

Some clones are missing from TCRdb's copy, which holds only in-frame ones; the method was immunoSEQ multiplex PCR. The sample carries fewer than 75,000 clones, 94% recorded once. V lost 1 base, J lost 3 bases, and 7 bases lay in between. In germline, CDR1 is MGHDK, CDR2 SYGVNS. The CDR3 is 14 residues long. The sample comprised PBMCs. The source is a woman aged 18-29 years in good health and CMV-seropositive. V and J are TRBV25-1 and TRBJ2-1; D not resolved. The CDR3 spells CASSELNNYNEQFF. CDR3 nucleotide sequence: TGTGCCAGCAGTGAATTAAACAACTACAATGAGCAGTTCTTC.